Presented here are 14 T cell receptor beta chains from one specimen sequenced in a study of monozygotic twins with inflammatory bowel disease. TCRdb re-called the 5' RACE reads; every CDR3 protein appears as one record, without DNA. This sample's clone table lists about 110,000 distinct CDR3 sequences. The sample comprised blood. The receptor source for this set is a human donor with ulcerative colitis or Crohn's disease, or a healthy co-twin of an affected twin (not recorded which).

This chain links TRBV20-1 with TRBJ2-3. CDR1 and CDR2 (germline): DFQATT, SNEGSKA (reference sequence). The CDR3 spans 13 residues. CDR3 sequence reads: CSARGRSTDTQYF.

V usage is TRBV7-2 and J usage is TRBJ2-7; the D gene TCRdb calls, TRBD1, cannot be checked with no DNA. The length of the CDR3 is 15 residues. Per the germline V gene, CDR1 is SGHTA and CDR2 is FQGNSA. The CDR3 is CASSSRGGGNYEQYF.

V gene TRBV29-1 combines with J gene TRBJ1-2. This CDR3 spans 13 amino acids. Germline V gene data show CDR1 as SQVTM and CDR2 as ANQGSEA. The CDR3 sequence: CSGYGGPGDGYTF.

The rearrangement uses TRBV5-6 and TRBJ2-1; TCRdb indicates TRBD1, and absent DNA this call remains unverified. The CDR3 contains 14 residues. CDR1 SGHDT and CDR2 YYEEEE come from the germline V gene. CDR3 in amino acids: CASSPDNGGDEQFF.

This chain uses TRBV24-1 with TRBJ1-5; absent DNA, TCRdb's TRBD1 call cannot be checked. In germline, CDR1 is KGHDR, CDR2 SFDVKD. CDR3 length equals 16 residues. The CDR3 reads CATSDRGQGSNQPQHF.

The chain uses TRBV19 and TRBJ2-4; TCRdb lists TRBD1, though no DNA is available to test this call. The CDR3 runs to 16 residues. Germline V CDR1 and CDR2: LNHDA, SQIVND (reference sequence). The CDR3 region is CASSPHTTGSRDIQYF.

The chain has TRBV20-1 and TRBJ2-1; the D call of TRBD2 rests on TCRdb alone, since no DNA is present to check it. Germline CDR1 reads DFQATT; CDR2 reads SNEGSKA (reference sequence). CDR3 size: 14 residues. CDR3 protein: CSAPTPGTRGEQFF.

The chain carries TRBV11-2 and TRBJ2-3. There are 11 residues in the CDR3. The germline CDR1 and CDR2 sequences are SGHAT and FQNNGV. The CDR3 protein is CASSLMDTQYF.

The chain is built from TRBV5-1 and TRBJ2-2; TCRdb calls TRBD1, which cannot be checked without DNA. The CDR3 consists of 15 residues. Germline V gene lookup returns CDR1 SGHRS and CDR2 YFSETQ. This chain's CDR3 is CATSPGQGDTGELFF.

The CDR3 spells CASSARQGLQETQYF. The chain couples TRBV7-9 to TRBJ2-5; the D call of TRBD1 rests on TCRdb alone, since no DNA is present to check it. Germline loops: CDR1 SEHNR, CDR2 FQNEAQ (reference sequence). CDR3 length: 15 amino acids.

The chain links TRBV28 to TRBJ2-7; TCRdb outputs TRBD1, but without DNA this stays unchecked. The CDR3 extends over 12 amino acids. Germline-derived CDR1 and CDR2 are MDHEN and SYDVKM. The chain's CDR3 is CASQQGADEQYF. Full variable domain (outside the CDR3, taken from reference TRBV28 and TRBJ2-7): DVKVTQSSRYLVKRTGEKVFLECVQDMDHENMFWYRQDPGLGLRLIYFSYDVKMKEKGDIPEGYSVSREKKERFSLILESASTNQTSMYLCASQQGADEQYFGPGTRLTVT.

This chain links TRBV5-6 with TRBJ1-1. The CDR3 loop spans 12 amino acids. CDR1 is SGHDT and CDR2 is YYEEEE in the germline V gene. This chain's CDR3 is CASSSTNTEAFF.

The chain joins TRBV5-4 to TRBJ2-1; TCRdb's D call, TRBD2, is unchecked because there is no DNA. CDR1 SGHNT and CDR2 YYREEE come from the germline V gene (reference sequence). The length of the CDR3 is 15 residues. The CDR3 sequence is CASSLVGAAQDEQFF.

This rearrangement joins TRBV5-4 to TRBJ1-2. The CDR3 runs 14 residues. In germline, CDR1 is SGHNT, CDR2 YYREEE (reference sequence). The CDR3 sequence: CASSSGTASYGYTF.